Listed here are 13 T cell receptor beta chains from one sample, sequenced in a study of blood T cell repertoires in COVID-19. Produced via immunoSEQ multiplex PCR; TCRdb's table is partial and in-frame only. The sample includes about 300,000 clones, approximately 90% of them seen just once. Sample: peripheral blood. The receptors were gathered from a woman aged 25-40 years who had recovered from COVID-19.

The chain is built from TRBV7-9 and TRBJ2-1; D perhaps matches TRBD1 (6 bases). Trimming removed 5 bases from V and 6 bases from J, with 11 bases in between. The germline V gene encodes CDR1 SEHNR and CDR2 FQNEAQ (reference sequence). The length of the CDR3 is 13 residues. CDR3 DNA sequence: TGTGCCAGCAGCCCCCCCAGGGGCAATGAGCAGTTCTTC. Translation gives CASSPPRGNEQFF.

The V call is TRBV25-1, the J call TRBJ2-3; no firm D call. Between the trimmed V and J ends, which lost 4 bases and 3 bases, there was a span of 8 bases. CDR3 length: 13 amino acids. Germline CDR1 and CDR2: MGHDK and SYGVNS. CDR3 in amino acids: CASSVGGTDTQYF. The CDR3, as DNA: TGTGCCAGCAGTGTAGGCGGAACAGATACGCAGTATTTT.

The J gene is TRBJ1-4, the V gene TRBV6-6, with 8 bases fitting TRBD1. The ends lost 6 bases at V and 5 bases at J; junction bases unmatched: 5. This CDR3 region has 14 residues. Germline V gives CDR1 MNHNY, CDR2 SVGAGI (reference sequence). The CDR3 region is CASSGQGRNEKLFF. The DNA for the CDR3 is TGTGCCAGCAGCGGACAGGGCCGAAATGAAAAACTGTTTTTT.

The V and J genes are TRBV28 and TRBJ2-3, with TRBD1 matching 8 bases. Trimming at V came to 8 bases and at J to 2 bases, leaving 6 bases not matched to a gene. CDR1 is MDHEN, CDR2 SYDVKM, per germline. The CDR3 is 14 residues long. The CDR3 reads CASWDRKYTDTQYF. CDR3 coding DNA: TGTGCCAGCTGGGACAGGAAATACACAGATACGCAGTATTTT.

This sequence joins TRBV5-6 and TRBJ1-1; D is unresolved. Trimming took off 2 bases at V and 11 bases at J, with 10 bases between the two ends. Germline values: CDR1 SGHDT, CDR2 YYEEEE. The CDR3 length is 11 residues. CDR3 residues: CASSLGSRAFF. The DNA for the CDR3 is TGTGCCAGCAGCTTAGGCTCGAGGGCTTTCTTT.

The chain uses TRBV28 and TRBJ2-7; D possibly corresponds to TRBD2 (5 bases). With 3 bases removed from V and 3 bases from J, the gap between germline ends came to 6 bases. Per germline, CDR1 MDHEN and CDR2 SYDVKM. The CDR3 totals 12 residues. CDR3 coding DNA: TGTGCCAGCAGTTTCGGGGTCTACGAGCAGTACTTC. Translation gives CASSFGVYEQYF.

The V call is TRBV11-3, the J call TRBJ2-2; tentatively, D is TRBD1 (5 bases). The germline V gene has CDR1 SGHNT and CDR2 YENEEA. CDR3 length: 13 amino acids. The V gene lost 2 bases and the J gene lost 4 bases, with 5 bases spanning the gap. The CDR3 DNA reads TGTGCCAGCAGCTTAACAGGCACCGGGGAGCTGTTTTTT. Translating it yields CASSLTGTGELFF.

The rearrangement uses TRBV7-9 and TRBJ1-1, with D unresolved. The CDR3 loop spans 16 amino acids. Trimming cost V 1 base and J 4 bases, with 16 bases left between them. From germline, CDR1 is SEHNR and CDR2 FQNEAQ (reference sequence). The CDR3 nucleotides read TGTGCCAGCAGCTTAGGATCAGGTTTTTTGGCCACTGAAGCTTTCTTT. It specifies CASSLGSGFLATEAFF.

The chain employs TRBV2 and TRBJ2-5; 12 bases are shared with TRBD2. Losses at the gene ends were 1 base for V and 0 bases for J; bases not matched to a gene: 6. This CDR3 contains 18 residues. Germline V gene lookup returns CDR1 SNHLY and CDR2 FYNNEI. The CDR3 sequence: CASSEDSTSGGDQETQYF. For the CDR3, the DNA is TGTGCCAGCAGTGAAGATTCGACTAGCGGGGGAGACCAAGAGACCCAGTACTTC.

In its sample, this clone was seen a few times. This chain links TRBV7-9 with TRBJ2-7; D is undetermined. Germline loops: CDR1 SEHNR, CDR2 FQNEAQ (reference sequence). Trimming took 5 bases from V and 5 from J, leaving 22 bases between them. The CDR3 sequence is 16 residues long. The CDR3 DNA follows: TGTGCCAGCAGCCCCCACGGGTCGACCAAACGGGACGAGCAGTACTTC. This translates into CASSPHGSTKRDEQYF. Drawing the rest from reference TRBV7-9 and TRBJ2-7, the complete variable domain is DTGVSQNPRHKITKRGQNVTFRCDPISEHNRLYWYRQTLGQGPEFLTYFQNEAQLEKSRLLSDRFSAERPKGSFSTLEIQRTEQGDSAMYLCASSPHGSTKRDEQYFGPGTRLTVT.

The rearrangement links TRBV5-4 to TRBJ2-5; 10 nucleotides align to TRBD1. CDR3 size: 15 residues. Per germline, CDR1 SGHNT and CDR2 YYREEE (reference sequence). V was clipped by 4 bases and J by 5 bases; unmatched bases: 8. The CDR3 DNA reads TGTGCCAGCAGCCGCCGGGACAGGGGAGTGGAGACCCAGTACTTC. Protein product: CASSRRDRGVETQYF.

CDR3 coding DNA: TGTGCCAGCTCGTTATCTAGCGGGGGGGCGAATGAGCAGTTCTTC. It codes for CASSLSSGGANEQFF. The chain joins TRBV18 to TRBJ2-1; TRBD2 matches 12 bases. Germline V gives CDR1 KGHSH, CDR2 LQKENI. This CDR3 region has 15 residues. V lost 6 bases to trimming and J lost 7 bases; unmatched junction nucleotides: 7.

The genes are TRBV5-8 and TRBJ1-4, with TRBD1 matching over 8 bases. V lost 4 bases to trimming and J lost 8 bases; unmatched junction nucleotides: 7. There are 14 residues in the CDR3. Germline assignment: CDR1 SGHTS and CDR2 YDEGEE. The CDR3 loop reads CASSPKTGDEKLFF. CDR3 nucleotides: TGTGCCAGCAGCCCAAAGACAGGGGACGAAAAACTGTTTTTT. Full variable domain (outside the CDR3, taken from reference TRBV5-8 and TRBJ1-4): EAGVTQSPTHLIKTRGQQATLRCSPISGHTSVYWYQQALGLGLQFLLWYDEGEERNRGNFPPRFSGRQFPNYSSELNVNALELEDSALYLCASSPKTGDEKLFFGSGTQLSVL.